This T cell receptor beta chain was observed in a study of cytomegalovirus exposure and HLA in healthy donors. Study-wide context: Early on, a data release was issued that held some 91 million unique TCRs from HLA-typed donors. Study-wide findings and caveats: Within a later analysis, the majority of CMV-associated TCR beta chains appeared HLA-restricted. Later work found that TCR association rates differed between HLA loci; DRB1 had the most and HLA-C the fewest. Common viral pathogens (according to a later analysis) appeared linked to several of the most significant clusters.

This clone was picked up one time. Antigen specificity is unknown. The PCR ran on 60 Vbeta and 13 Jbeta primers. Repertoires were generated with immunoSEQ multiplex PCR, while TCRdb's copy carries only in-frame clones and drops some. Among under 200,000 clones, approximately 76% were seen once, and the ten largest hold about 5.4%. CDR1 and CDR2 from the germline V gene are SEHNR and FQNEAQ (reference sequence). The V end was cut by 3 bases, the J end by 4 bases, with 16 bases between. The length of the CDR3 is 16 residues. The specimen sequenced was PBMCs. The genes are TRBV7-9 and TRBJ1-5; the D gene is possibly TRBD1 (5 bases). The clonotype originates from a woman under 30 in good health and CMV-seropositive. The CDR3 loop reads CASSFGGAQGNQPQHF. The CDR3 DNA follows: TGTGCCAGCAGCTTCGGCGGGGCCCAAGGGAATCAGCCCCAGCATTTT.